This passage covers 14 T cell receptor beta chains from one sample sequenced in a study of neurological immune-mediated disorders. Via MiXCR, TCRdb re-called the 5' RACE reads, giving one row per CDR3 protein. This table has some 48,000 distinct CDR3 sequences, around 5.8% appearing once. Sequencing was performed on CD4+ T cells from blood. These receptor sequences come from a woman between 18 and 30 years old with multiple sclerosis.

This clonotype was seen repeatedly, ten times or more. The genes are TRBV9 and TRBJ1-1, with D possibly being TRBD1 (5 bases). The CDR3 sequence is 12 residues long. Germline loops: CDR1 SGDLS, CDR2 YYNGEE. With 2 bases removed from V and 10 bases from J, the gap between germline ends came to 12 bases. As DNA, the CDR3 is TGTGCCAGCAGCGTCTCCGGGGGATTAGCTTTCTTT. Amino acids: CASSVSGGLAFF.

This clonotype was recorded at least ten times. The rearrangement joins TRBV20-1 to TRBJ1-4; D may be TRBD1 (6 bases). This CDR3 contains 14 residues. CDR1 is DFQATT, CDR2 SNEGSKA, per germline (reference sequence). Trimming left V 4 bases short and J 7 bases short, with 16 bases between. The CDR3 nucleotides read TGCAGTGCTACGTCGGGGGGCGCGGGTGAAAAACTGTTTTTT. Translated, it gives CSATSGGAGEKLFF.

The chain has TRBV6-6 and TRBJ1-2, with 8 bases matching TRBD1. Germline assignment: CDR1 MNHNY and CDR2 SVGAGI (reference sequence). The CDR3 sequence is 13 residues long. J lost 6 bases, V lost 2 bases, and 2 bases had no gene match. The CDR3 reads CASSYDRGNGYTF. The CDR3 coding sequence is TGTGCCAGCAGTTACGACAGGGGAAATGGCTACACCTTC.

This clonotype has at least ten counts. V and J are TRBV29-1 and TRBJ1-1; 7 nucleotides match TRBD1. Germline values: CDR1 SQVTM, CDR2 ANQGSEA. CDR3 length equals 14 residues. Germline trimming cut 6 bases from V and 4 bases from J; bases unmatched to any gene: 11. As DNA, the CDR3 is TGCAGCGTCCTAACTGACAGGGCGGGCACTGAAGCTTTCTTT. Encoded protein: CSVLTDRAGTEAFF.

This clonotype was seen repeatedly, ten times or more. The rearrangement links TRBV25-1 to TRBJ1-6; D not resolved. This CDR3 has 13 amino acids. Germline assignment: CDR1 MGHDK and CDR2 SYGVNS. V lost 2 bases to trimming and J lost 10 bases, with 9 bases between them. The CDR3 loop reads CASSEGDLSPLHF. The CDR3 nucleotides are TGTGCCAGCAGTGAAGGAGACTTGTCACCCCTCCACTTT.

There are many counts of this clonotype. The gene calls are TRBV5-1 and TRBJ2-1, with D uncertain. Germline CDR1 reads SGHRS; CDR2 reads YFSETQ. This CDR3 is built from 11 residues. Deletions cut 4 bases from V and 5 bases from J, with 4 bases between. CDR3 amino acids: CASSPHNEQFF. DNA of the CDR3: TGCGCCAGCAGCCCTCACAATGAGCAGTTCTTC.

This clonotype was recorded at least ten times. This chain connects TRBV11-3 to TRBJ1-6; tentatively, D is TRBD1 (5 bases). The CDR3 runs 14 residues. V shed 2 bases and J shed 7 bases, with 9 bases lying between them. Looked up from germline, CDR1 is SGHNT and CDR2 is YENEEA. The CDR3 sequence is CASSLMTVNSPLHF. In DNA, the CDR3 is TGTGCCAGCAGCTTAATGACAGTCAATTCACCCCTCCACTTT.

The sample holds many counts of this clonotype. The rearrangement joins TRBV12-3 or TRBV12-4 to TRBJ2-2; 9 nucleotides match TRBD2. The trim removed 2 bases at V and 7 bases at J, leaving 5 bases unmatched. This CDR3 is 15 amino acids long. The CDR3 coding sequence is TGTGCCAGCAGTTTACGCGGGAGGGTAGGCGGGGAGCTGTTTTTT. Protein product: CASSLRGRVGGELFF.

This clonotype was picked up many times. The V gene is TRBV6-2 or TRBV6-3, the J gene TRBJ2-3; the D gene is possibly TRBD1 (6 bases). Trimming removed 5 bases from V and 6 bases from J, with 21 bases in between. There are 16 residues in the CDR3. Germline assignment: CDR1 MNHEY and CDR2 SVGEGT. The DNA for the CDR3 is TGTGCCAGCAGTACCAACGACAGGATCCTAGGGGATACGCAGTATTTT. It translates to CASSTNDRILGDTQYF.

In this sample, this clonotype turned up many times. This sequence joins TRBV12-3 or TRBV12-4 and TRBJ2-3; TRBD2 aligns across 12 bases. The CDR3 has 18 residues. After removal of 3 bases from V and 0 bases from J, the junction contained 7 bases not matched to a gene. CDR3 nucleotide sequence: TGTGCCAGCAGTTTGACTAGCGGGGGTGCTTATAGCACAGATACGCAGTATTTT. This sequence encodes CASSLTSGGAYSTDTQYF.

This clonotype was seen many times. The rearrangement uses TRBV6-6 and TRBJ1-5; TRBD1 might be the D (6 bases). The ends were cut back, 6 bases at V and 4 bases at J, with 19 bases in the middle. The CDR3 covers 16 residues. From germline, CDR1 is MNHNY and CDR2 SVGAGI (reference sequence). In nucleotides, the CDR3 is TGTGCCAGCAGCCAGAACCTCGGGACAATTAATCAGCCCCAGCATTTT. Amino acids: CASSQNLGTINQPQHF.

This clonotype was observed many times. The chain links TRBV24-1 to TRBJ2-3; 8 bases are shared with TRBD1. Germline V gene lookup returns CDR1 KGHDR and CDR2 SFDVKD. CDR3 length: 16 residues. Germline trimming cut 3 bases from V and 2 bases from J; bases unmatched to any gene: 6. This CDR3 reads CATSDTGTGLTDTQYF. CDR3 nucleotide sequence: TGTGCCACCAGTGATACCGGGACAGGCCTCACAGATACGCAGTATTTT.

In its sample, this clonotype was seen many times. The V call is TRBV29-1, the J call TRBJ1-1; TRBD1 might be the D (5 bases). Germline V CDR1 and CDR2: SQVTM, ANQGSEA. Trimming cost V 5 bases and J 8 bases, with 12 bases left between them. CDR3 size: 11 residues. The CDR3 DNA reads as TGCAGCGTTCTTGGGGCCACCGAAGCTTTCTTT. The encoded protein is CSVLGATEAFF.

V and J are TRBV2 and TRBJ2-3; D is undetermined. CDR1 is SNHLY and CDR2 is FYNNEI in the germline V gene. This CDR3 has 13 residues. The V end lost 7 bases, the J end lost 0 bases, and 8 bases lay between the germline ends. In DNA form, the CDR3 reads TGTGCCAGCAAACCAGATAGCACAGATACGCAGTATTTT. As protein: CASKPDSTDTQYF.